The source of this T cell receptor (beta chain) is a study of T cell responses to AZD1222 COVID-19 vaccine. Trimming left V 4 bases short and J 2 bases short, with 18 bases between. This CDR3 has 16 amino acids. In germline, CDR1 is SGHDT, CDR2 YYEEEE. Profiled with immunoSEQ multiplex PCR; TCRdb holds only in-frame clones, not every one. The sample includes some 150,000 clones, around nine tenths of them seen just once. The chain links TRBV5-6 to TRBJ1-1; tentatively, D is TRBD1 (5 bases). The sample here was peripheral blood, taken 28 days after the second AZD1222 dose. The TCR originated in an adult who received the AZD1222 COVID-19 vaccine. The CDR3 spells CASSPILRQGNTEAFF. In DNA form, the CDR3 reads TGTGCCAGCAGCCCCATATTAAGGCAGGGCAACACTGAAGCTTTCTTT.